Each of the 23 T cell receptor beta chains below was sequenced from the same sample in a study of prognosis after radiotherapy for stage I lung cancer. The study amplified the TCR beta CDR3 region from genomic DNA. This amplification was carried out by two rounds of multiplex PCR. Used in first-round PCR were primers specific to each TRBV and TRBJ gene. TCRdb used MiXCR to reprocess the multiplex PCR reads, holding one entry per CDR3 protein. The sample lists around 30,000 distinct CDR3 sequences, less than 40% occurring once. The specimen was PBMCs, collected before or after stereotactic body radiation therapy (not recorded which). Receptors were obtained from a donor older than 45 with non-small cell lung cancer.

This clonotype is classed as large. The rearrangement joins TRBV7-9 to TRBJ1-2; no firm D call. CDR3 length: 13 residues. Germline V gene sequence: CDR1 SEHNR, CDR2 FQNEAQ (reference sequence). The ends were cut back, 1 base at V and 6 bases at J, with 9 bases in the middle. CDR3 nucleotide sequence: TGTGCCAGCAGCTTAGTAGGTGGGGATGGCTACACCTTC. As protein: CASSLVGGDGYTF.

Ten or more counts support this clonotype. The chain recombines TRBV6-1 with TRBJ1-2; no definite D call. The CDR3 runs to 11 residues. From germline, CDR1 is MNHNS and CDR2 SASEGT. Trimming took 8 bases from V and 0 from J, leaving 4 bases between them. The DNA of the CDR3 is TGTGCCAGCCGGGCTAACTATGGCTACACCTTC. Encoded protein: CASRANYGYTF.

The chain carries TRBV25-1 and TRBJ2-7; TRBD2 matches 8 bases. The junction had 15 bases not matched to a gene; V was cut back by 6 bases and J by 2 bases. This CDR3 comprises 17 residues. Germline V gene sequence: CDR1 MGHDK, CDR2 SYGVNS. CDR3 amino acids: CASSPRSREGGPYEQYF. The CDR3 nucleotides are TGTGCCAGCAGCCCCAGGTCCCGGGAGGGGGGGCCCTACGAGCAGTACTTC.

A note on this clonotype: A much larger clone differs by one base, so this may be a read error. J is TRBJ2-5 and V is TRBV15; D not resolved. The length of the CDR3 is 12 residues. V was trimmed by 7 bases and J by 1 base, leaving 7 bases between them. CDR1 LNHNV and CDR2 YYDKDF come from the germline V gene (reference sequence). The DNA for the CDR3 is TGTGCCACCATCAAATCCCAAGAGACCCAGTACTTC. This gives the protein CATIKSQETQYF. Supplemented by reference TRBV15 and TRBJ2-5, the full variable domain reads DAMVIQNPRYQVTQFGKPVTLSCSQTLNHNVMYWYQQKSSQAPKLLFHYYDKDFNNEADTPDNFQSRRPNTSFCFLDIRSPGLGDTAMYLCATIKSQETQYFGPGTRLLVL.

This rearrangement joins TRBV28 to TRBJ2-2; 13 positions agree with TRBD2. This CDR3 region has 17 residues. After removal of 5 bases from V and 3 bases from J, the junction contained 6 bases not matched to a gene. CDR1 and CDR2 (germline): MDHEN, SYDVKM. CDR3 sequence: CASSPLGLAGDTGELFF. The DNA of the CDR3 is TGTGCCAGCAGTCCTCTAGGACTAGCGGGAGACACCGGGGAGCTGTTTTTT.

The chain is built from TRBV27 and TRBJ2-3, with D possibly being TRBD2 (5 bases). V was clipped by 6 bases and J by 0 bases, with 13 bases between them. CDR1 is MNHEY, CDR2 SMNVEV, per germline (reference sequence). This CDR3 region has 15 residues. The CDR3 bases are TGTGCCAGCAGAGGACGGACTTCTAGCACAGATACGCAGTATTTT. Protein sequence: CASRGRTSSTDTQYF.

In this sample, this clonotype turned up many times. The junction shows a germline mismatch at one end, possibly a read error. Here the CDR3 DNA reads TGTGCCAGCGGTTTTTTACGGGGGTCCTCTGGGGCCAACGTCCTGACTTTC. It translates to CASGFLRGSSGANVLTF. This chain links TRBV27 with TRBJ2-6, with D perhaps matching TRBD2 (6 bases). The CDR3 length is 17 residues. Germline CDR1 reads MNHEY; CDR2 reads SMNVEV (reference sequence). The variable domain in full, with the rest retrieved from reference TRBV27 and TRBJ2-6, is EAQVTQNPRYLITVTGKKLTVTCSQNMNHEYMSWYRQDPGLGLRQIYYSMNVEVTDKGDVPEGYKVSRKEKRNFPLILESPSPNQTSLYFCASGFLRGSSGANVLTFGAGSRLTVL.

This clonotype was counted many times. V usage is TRBV27 and J usage is TRBJ2-7, with TRBD1 matching over 7 bases. Looked up from germline, CDR1 is MNHEY and CDR2 is SMNVEV (reference sequence). The ends lost 5 bases at V and 6 bases at J; junction bases unmatched: 13. The CDR3 extends over 15 amino acids. The CDR3 bases are TGTGCCAGCAGTCTCTCGACAGGGTTAGTGCGCGAGCAGTACTTC. Its translation: CASSLSTGLVREQYF.

At least ten counts were recorded for this clonotype. V and J are TRBV30 and TRBJ2-1; D tentatively reads TRBD1 or TRBD2 (7 bases each). The CDR3 sequence is 15 residues long. Germline-derived CDR1 and CDR2 are GTSNPN and SVGIG (reference sequence). Trimming stripped 5 bases from V and 4 bases from J, with 18 bases between. CDR3 in amino acids: CAWARGGGGYNEQFF. CDR3 DNA: TGTGCCTGGGCCAGGGGGGGAGGGGGTTACAATGAGCAGTTCTTC.

This clonotype was counted many times. J is TRBJ1-1 and V is TRBV5-1, with D unclear. V was clipped by 0 bases and J by 0 bases, with 3 bases between them. Germline CDR1 and CDR2: SGHRS and YFSETQ. CDR3 length equals 13 residues. The CDR3 DNA sequence: TGCGCCAGCAGCTTGGACCTGAACACTGAAGCTTTCTTT. It is translated as CASSLDLNTEAFF.

At least ten counts were recorded for this clonotype. V usage is TRBV19 and J usage is TRBJ1-4, with 8 nucleotides matching TRBD1. Germline CDR1 is LNHDA and CDR2 is SQIVND (reference sequence). The CDR3 covers 15 residues. J lost 6 bases, V lost 5 bases, and 8 bases had no gene match. CDR3 region: CASSPGQGYDEKLFF. The CDR3 DNA sequence: TGTGCCAGTAGTCCCGGACAGGGTTACGATGAAAAACTGTTTTTT.

This clonotype occurred many times. The chain uses TRBV12-3 or TRBV12-4 and TRBJ1-5, with 8 bases aligning to TRBD1. The CDR3 is 16 amino acids. With V trimmed by 5 bases and J by 0 bases, 6 bases remained unmatched. DNA for the CDR3: TGTGCCAGCAGTGTCAGGGGGCGCGGTAGCAATCAGCCCCAGCATTTT. This codes for CASSVRGRGSNQPQHF.

This clonotype has a count of ten or more. This sequence joins TRBV18 and TRBJ2-5; 8 bases are shared with TRBD1. The V segment lost 3 bases and the J segment 1 base; nucleotides outside the gene matches: 7. This CDR3 is 16 amino acids long. Germline V CDR1 and CDR2: KGHSH, LQKENI. CDR3 nucleotides: TGTGCCAGCTCACCTCGGACAGGGACAACCCAAGAGACCCAGTACTTC. It is translated as CASSPRTGTTQETQYF.

This clonotype was seen repeatedly, ten times or more. Given a much more abundant clone one base away, this may be a read error. The chain carries TRBV6-1 and TRBJ2-7; 9 bases line up with TRBD2. V was pared by 6 bases and J by 0 bases, with 6 bases of the junction left unmatched. From germline, CDR1 is MNHNS and CDR2 SASEGT. The CDR3 spans 15 residues. In DNA, the CDR3 is TGTGCCAGCAGGAGGTTAGCGGGAGTCTCCTACGAGCAGTACTTC. Translation gives CASRRLAGVSYEQYF.

Turning to this clonotype: This sequence is one base from a far larger clone and is likely a read error. Here the CDR3 DNA reads TGTGCCAGCAGTTACTCTGGTGACGGCTATTGCTACACCTTC. This codes for CASSYSGDGYCYTF. V usage is TRBV6-2 or TRBV6-3 and J usage is TRBJ1-2; no reliable D call. There are 14 residues in the CDR3. Germline values: CDR1 MNHEY, CDR2 SVGEGT.

This clonotype was observed at least ten times. This chain connects TRBV6-2 or TRBV6-3 to TRBJ2-5; 9 bases are shared with TRBD2. Germline-derived CDR1 and CDR2 are MNHEY and SVGEGT. The CDR3 spans 15 residues. V trimming: 5 bases; J trimming: 2 bases; junction bases outside the gene matches: 6. CDR3 in DNA: TGTGCCAGCAGTGAAATGGCGGGGGGGCAAGAGACCCAGTACTTC. It is translated as CASSEMAGGQETQYF.

This clonotype was picked up a small number of times. It may be a read error: a sequence one base away is much more abundant. The genes are TRBV29-1 and TRBJ2-3; D possibly matches TRBD1 or TRBD2 (5 bases each). CDR1 is SQVTM and CDR2 is ANQGSEA in the germline V gene. V was cut by 4 bases and J by 7 bases, with 12 bases left in between. CDR3 length equals 12 residues. The CDR3 protein is CSVGRRTYTQYF. In nucleotides, the CDR3 is TGCAGCGTTGGAAGGAGGACATATACGCAGTATTTT.

This clonotype was observed at least ten times. This chain uses TRBV27 with TRBJ1-1, with D possibly being TRBD1 (5 bases). Trimming shortened V by 0 bases and J by 5 bases, and 10 bases separated the two germline ends. The length of the CDR3 is 14 residues. CDR1 is MNHEY, CDR2 SMNVEV, per germline (reference sequence). The CDR3 reads CASSLSQAETEAFF. The CDR3, as DNA: TGTGCCAGCAGTTTATCACAGGCAGAGACTGAAGCTTTCTTT.

This rearrangement joins TRBV27 to TRBJ2-1; D is undetermined. From germline, CDR1 is MNHEY and CDR2 SMNVEV (reference sequence). Trimming took off 3 bases at V and 5 bases at J, with 11 bases between the two ends. This CDR3 is built from 14 residues. The CDR3 spells CASSLGTTHNEQFF. Here the CDR3 DNA reads TGTGCCAGCAGTTTGGGAACAACCCACAATGAGCAGTTCTTC.

This clonotype has just one count. Compared with germline, one end of the junction differs, possibly owing to a read error. The rearrangement uses TRBV2 and TRBJ1-5; D unresolved. CDR1 is SNHLY, CDR2 FYNNEI, per germline. The CDR3 totals 13 residues. The CDR3 nucleotides read TGTGCCAGCACTTGGGTGCGTAATCATCCCCAGCATTTT. Amino acids: CASTWVRNHPQHF.

This clonotype was detected many times. V is TRBV20-1 and J is TRBJ1-1; possible D gene TRBD1, 6 bases. Deletions cut 2 bases from V and 6 bases from J, with 22 bases between. CDR3 size: 16 residues. Germline CDR1 and CDR2: DFQATT and SNEGSKA (reference sequence). The CDR3 spells CSARRRGRGAMAEAFF. The CDR3 DNA reads as TGCAGTGCTAGACGTCGTGGTCGGGGGGCAATGGCTGAAGCTTTCTTT.

As for this clonotype: This is likely a read error, given that the CDR3 carries no conserved phenylalanine or tryptophan at its end. The DNA is left out, because the CDR3 cannot be placed on it with certainty; the CDR3 is given as TCRdb lists it. The chain employs TRBV11-1 and TRBJ2-1; TRBD1, as called in the table, went unchecked against the DNA. Germline CDR1 is SGHAT and CDR2 is FQDESV (reference sequence). The CDR3 is 13 residues long, ends included. CDR3 protein: CAISTFGPGEQFL.

The chain has TRBV20-1 and TRBJ2-3, with 7 bases lining up with TRBD2. The CDR3 covers 15 residues. The V gene's germline CDR1 is DFQATT and CDR2 SNEGSKA (reference sequence). J gave up 5 bases and V 3 bases, and 11 bases lay outside the gene matches. The CDR3 loop is CSASSGGSSVDTQYF. The CDR3 DNA sequence: TGCAGTGCTAGCTCGGGCGGGAGTTCGGTAGATACGCAGTATTTT.